A selection of T cell receptor beta chains follows, all from one sample in a study of OX40 agonist ivuxolimab in advanced cancers. The data were produced by immunoSEQ multiplex PCR, yet TCRdb's version contains in-frame clones alone and is incomplete. The sample lists 60,000 to 75,000 clones; approximately 85% were seen once. The sequencing used CD4+ or CD8+ T cells sorted from blood, collected in a trial of the OX40 agonist ivuxolimab. Receptors were obtained from an adult with an advanced solid tumor such as melanoma, head and neck, liver or kidney cancer. The CDR3 runs from the conserved cysteine through the conserved F or W. D genes are given only for firm matches. The listing skips clone size in some rows; elsewhere it reads once, few, many or a size class.

J: TRBJ1-5
size: .
D: .
V: TRBV6-5
length: 11
DNA: TGTGCCAGCAGTGAAGCCCTCCGGCAGCATTTT
CDR3: CASSEALRQHF

J: TRBJ2-6
size: .
D: TRBD1
V: TRBV30
length: 16
DNA: TGTGCCTGGGCTAGACAGGGAATATCTGGGGCCAACGTCCTGACTTTC
CDR3: CAWARQGISGANVLTF

J: TRBJ2-7
size: .
D: .
V: TRBV18
length: 15
DNA: TGTGCCAGCTCACCGACGCGGGATTCCTACTACGAGCAGTACTTC
CDR3: CASSPTRDSYYEQYF

J: TRBJ2-1
size: .
D: .
V: TRBV28
length: 12
DNA: TGTGCCAGCAGTATATCGTCCAATGAGCAGTTCTTC
CDR3: CASSISSNEQFF

J: TRBJ2-7
size: .
D: .
V: TRBV15
length: 15
DNA: TGTGCCACCAGCAGAGATGCCGGAGATAGGGACGAGCAGTACTTC
CDR3: CATSRDAGDRDEQYF

J: TRBJ2-2
size: few
D: .
V: TRBV11-3
length: 12
DNA: TGTGCCAGCAGCGTGCACGACGGAGAGCTGTTTTTT
CDR3: CASSVHDGELFF

J: TRBJ2-6
size: .
D: .
V: TRBV6-1
length: 17
DNA: TGTGCCAGCAGTGCCCCGGGACCAAGGTCTGGGGCCAACGTCCTGACTTTC
CDR3: CASSAPGPRSGANVLTF

J: TRBJ1-5
size: .
D: TRBD1
V: TRBV6-5
length: 15
DNA: TGTGCCAGCAGTCGAACAGGGGATCCCAATCAGCCCCAGCATTTT
CDR3: CASSRTGDPNQPQHF

J: TRBJ2-7
size: .
D: .
V: TRBV5-1
length: 16
DNA: TGCGCCAGCAGCTTGGTAGCAGGGAGGTTTGTCTACGAGCAGTACTTC
CDR3: CASSLVAGRFVYEQYF

J: TRBJ2-7
size: .
D: TRBD1
V: TRBV29-1
length: 14
DNA: TGCAGCGTCGGAGAGGACAGGAGCTCCTACGAGCAGTACTTC
CDR3: CSVGEDRSSYEQYF

J: TRBJ2-5
size: .
D: TRBD2
V: TRBV6-1
length: 16
DNA: TGTGCCAGCAGTGAATCCCCCCCGGGGGGGCCGGAGACCCAGTACTTC
CDR3: CASSESPPGGPETQYF

J: TRBJ1-1
size: .
D: .
V: TRBV28
length: 14
DNA: TGTGCCAGCAGTCTCCATACCCGGAACACTGAAGCTTTCTTT
CDR3: CASSLHTRNTEAFF

J: TRBJ2-7
size: .
D: .
V: TRBV29-1
length: 13
DNA: TGCAGCGTTGATGCAGGGGGGTCTTACGAGCAGTACTTC
CDR3: CSVDAGGSYEQYF

J: TRBJ1-5
size: .
D: TRBD1
V: TRBV6-5
length: 15
DNA: TGTGCCAGCACCCAATCGACAGGGGGAAATCAGCCCCAGCATTTT
CDR3: CASTQSTGGNQPQHF

J: TRBJ2-5
size: once
D: .
V: TRBV30
length: 11
DNA: TGTGCCTGGCGACTGAAAGAGACCCAGTACTTC
CDR3: CAWRLKETQYF

J: TRBJ1-3
size: .
D: .
V: TRBV9
length: 15
DNA: TGTGCCAGCAGCGTTCAGGAGGGTGCTGGAAACACCATATATTTT
CDR3: CASSVQEGAGNTIYF

J: TRBJ1-2
size: .
D: .
V: TRBV9
length: 15
DNA: TGTGCCAGCAGTGGCGACCCAGGAGCCTACTATGGCTACACCTTC
CDR3: CASSGDPGAYYGYTF

J: TRBJ1-1
size: .
D: TRBD1
V: TRBV5-4
length: 16
DNA: TGTGCCAGCAGCCTAGGTCGGGACAGGGGTAGCACTGAAGCTTTCTTT
CDR3: CASSLGRDRGSTEAFF

J: TRBJ2-3
size: once
D: TRBD2
V: TRBV19
length: 18
DNA: TGTGCCAGTAGTATTAGCCCCACTAGCGGGGCCATCACAGATACGCAGTATTTT
CDR3: CASSISPTSGAITDTQYF

J: TRBJ2-7
size: .
D: TRBD1
V: TRBV19
length: 15
DNA: TGTGCCAGTAGTATCCGGACAGGGTGGGAAGGCGAGCAGTACTTC
CDR3: CASSIRTGWEGEQYF

J: TRBJ1-1
size: .
D: TRBD1
V: TRBV11-2
length: 15
DNA: TGTGCCAGCAGCAAAGACCCCCAGGGGGCGACTGAAGCTTTCTTT
CDR3: CASSKDPQGATEAFF

J: TRBJ2-3
size: .
D: .
V: TRBV19
length: 14
DNA: TGTGCCAGTAGTCGGAACCCTAGCACAGATACGCAGTATTTT
CDR3: CASSRNPSTDTQYF

J: TRBJ2-3
size: .
D: .
V: TRBV28
length: 14
DNA: TGTGCCAGCGCACTCCCCGCGGGCCCAGATACGCAGTATTTT
CDR3: CASALPAGPDTQYF

J: TRBJ2-5
size: .
D: .
V: TRBV14
length: 11
DNA: TGTGCCAGCAGCCAAGAAAAGACCCAGTACTTC
CDR3: CASSQEKTQYF

J: TRBJ2-4
size: once
D: .
V: TRBV21-1
length: 16
DNA: TGTGCCAGCAGCCCCCCGGGACTAGCGGGAGCCGGCATTCAGTACTTC
CDR3: CASSPPGLAGAGIQYF

J: TRBJ1-1
size: .
D: .
V: TRBV5-4
length: 12
DNA: TGTGCCAGCAGCTTTACCGGGACTGAAGCTTTCTTT
CDR3: CASSFTGTEAFF

J: TRBJ2-7
size: .
D: .
V: TRBV6-1
length: 15
DNA: TGTGCCAGCAGTGAAGAAAGGGTAGCAGCCTACGAGCAGTACTTC
CDR3: CASSEERVAAYEQYF

J: TRBJ2-7
size: .
D: TRBD1
V: TRBV5-1
length: 15
DNA: TGCGCCAGCAGCTTGGTTGGACAGGGTCTCTACGAGCAGTACTTC
CDR3: CASSLVGQGLYEQYF

J: TRBJ2-7
size: .
D: .
V: TRBV2
length: 17
DNA: TGTGCCAGCAGTGACATCCTATCTCGTACTGGGTCCTACGAGCAGTACTTC
CDR3: CASSDILSRTGSYEQYF

J: TRBJ1-4
size: .
D: .
V: TRBV28
length: 12
DNA: TGTGCCAGTCAGGAGGGTAATGAAAAACTGTTTTTT
CDR3: CASQEGNEKLFF

J: TRBJ1-3
size: .
D: TRBD1
V: TRBV6-1
length: 16
DNA: TGTGCCAGCAGTGAACGGCAGGGGGGAACTGGAAACACCATATATTTT
CDR3: CASSERQGGTGNTIYF

J: TRBJ1-1
size: .
D: .
V: TRBV4-2
length: 14
DNA: TGTGCCAGCAGCCAAGGAGGGACGGCTACTGAAGCTTTCTTT
CDR3: CASSQGGTATEAFF

J: TRBJ1-1
size: .
D: .
V: TRBV6-6
length: 14
DNA: TGTGCCAGCAGTTCGGAATCACAGGGCCCTGAAGCTTTCTTT
CDR3: CASSSESQGPEAFF

J: TRBJ1-4
size: .
D: .
V: TRBV5-5
length: 15
DNA: TGTGCCAGCAGCTTGAGTCAGGGCCTTAATGAAAAACTGTTTTTT
CDR3: CASSLSQGLNEKLFF

J: TRBJ1-1
size: once
D: .
V: TRBV19
length: 14
DNA: TGTGCCAGTAGTAAATTGGGGCTCGGTACTGAAGCTTTCTTT
CDR3: CASSKLGLGTEAFF

J: TRBJ2-5
size: .
D: TRBD2
V: TRBV2
length: 15
DNA: TGTGCCAGCAGTGGCGTGGCGGGGGGTCAAGAGACCCAGTACTTC
CDR3: CASSGVAGGQETQYF

J: TRBJ1-4
size: .
D: .
V: TRBV7-9
length: 14
DNA: TGTGCCAGCAGCCAAGACAGGACTAATGAAAAACTGTTTTTT
CDR3: CASSQDRTNEKLFF

J: TRBJ1-2
size: once
D: TRBD1
V: TRBV4-2
length: 14
DNA: TGTGCCAGCAGCCAAGGGGACAGACCATGGGGCTACACCTTC
CDR3: CASSQGDRPWGYTF

J: TRBJ1-5
size: .
D: .
V: TRBV6-1
length: 14
DNA: TGTGCCAGCAGTGAAGGGCAGAAGGGGCAGCCCCAGCATTTT
CDR3: CASSEGQKGQPQHF

J: TRBJ1-1
size: once
D: .
V: TRBV18
length: 16
DNA: TGTGCCAGCTCACCTAATCCCCAGAACTTGGGGACTGAAGCTTTCTTT
CDR3: CASSPNPQNLGTEAFF

J: TRBJ1-4
size: .
D: TRBD1
V: TRBV7-9
length: 16
DNA: TGTGCCAGCAGCGCAGACAGGGGGGCGACTAATGAAAAACTGTTTTTT
CDR3: CASSADRGATNEKLFF

J: TRBJ2-7
size: once
D: .
V: TRBV5-1
length: 15
DNA: TGCGCCAGCAGCTTGGCGGCGACAGACTTCTACGAGCAGTACTTC
CDR3: CASSLAATDFYEQYF

J: TRBJ2-7
size: .
D: .
V: TRBV6-1
length: 13
DNA: TGTGCCAGCAGCCTACTGGGGCCCTACGAGCAGTACTTC
CDR3: CASSLLGPYEQYF

J: TRBJ1-2
size: .
D: .
V: TRBV28
length: 12
DNA: TGTGCCAGCCTACGGGGCCGGGACGGCTACACCTTC
CDR3: CASLRGRDGYTF

J: TRBJ2-7
size: once
D: TRBD1
V: TRBV5-1
length: 14
DNA: TGCGCCAGCACGATTCAGGGGGACTCCTACGAGCAGTACTTC
CDR3: CASTIQGDSYEQYF

J: TRBJ1-1
size: once
D: .
V: TRBV28
length: 11
DNA: TGTGCCAGCAATCAGCTATTCGAAGCTTTCTTT
CDR3: CASNQLFEAFF